This T cell receptor beta chain was observed in a study of identical twins. Study-level results: Among beta out-of-frame sequences, excess sharing between twins appeared weaker. Cord blood's abundant beta clonotypes had fewer insertions, unlike memory repertoires.

MiXCR, run by TCRdb on the 5' RACE reads, gives a single entry per CDR3 protein. The sample holds under 900,000 distinct CDR3 sequences, about 12% seen once. The ends were cut back, 0 bases at V and 4 bases at J, with 9 bases in the middle. Germline loops: CDR1 SGHVS, CDR2 FQNEAQ. This CDR3 region has 14 residues. Points on this clonotype: The antigen is undetermined.

The same specimen was also included in a second study, on yellow fever vaccine responses in identical twins. That publication notes: Twins reportedly mounted vaccine T cell responses that seemed partly convergent, partly personalized.

The clonotype comes from a young woman in good health. The chain joins TRBV7-8 to TRBJ1-2; D gene unclear. Sequencing used PBMCs. The CDR3 DNA sequence: TGTGCCAGCAGCTTAGCTGGGGTTGTCTATGGCTACACCTTC. It yields the protein CASSLAGVVYGYTF.